These 31 T cell receptor beta chains were all obtained from the same sample, sequenced in a study of blood T cell repertoires in COVID-19. Data came from immunoSEQ multiplex PCR; TCRdb stores just in-frame clones and leaves some out. The sample comprises under 200,000 clones, approximately 87% of which are singletons, and approximately 10% rests with the top ten. Specimen: peripheral blood. The source is a woman between 65 and 79 years old with COVID-19, enrolled during active disease.

This rearrangement joins TRBV30 to TRBJ1-5; TRBD1 agrees at 7 bases. In germline, CDR1 is GTSNPN, CDR2 SVGIG (reference sequence). Germline trimming cut 0 bases from V and 2 bases from J; bases unmatched to any gene: 10. The CDR3 spans 17 residues. The CDR3 DNA is TGTGCCTGGAGTGTACTACAGGGGACATCTGGCAATCAGCCCCAGCATTTT. Translated, it gives CAWSVLQGTSGNQPQHF. The whole variable domain, filled in from reference TRBV30 and TRBJ1-5, reads SQTIHQWPATLVQPVGSPLSLECTVEGTSNPNLYWYRQAAGRGLQLLFYSVGIGQISSEVPQNLSASRPQDRQFILSSKKLLLSDSGFYLCAWSVLQGTSGNQPQHFGDGTRLSIL.

V usage is TRBV5-1 and J usage is TRBJ1-2; TRBD1 might be the D (5 bases). V dropped 3 bases and J dropped 2 bases, with 11 bases sitting between them. From germline, CDR1 is SGHRS and CDR2 YFSETQ. The CDR3 consists of 14 residues. Here the CDR3 reads CASSSSQGNYGYTF. The DNA for the CDR3 is TGCGCCAGCAGCTCCTCGCAGGGCAACTATGGCTACACCTTC.

As concerns this clone: Its ends do not fully match the called genes, so a read error is possible. The chain employs TRBV7-3 and TRBJ2-5; possibly TRBD2 for D (6 bases). The germline V gene has CDR1 SGHTA and CDR2 FQGTGA. The CDR3 totals 16 residues. The CDR3 region is CASNLTGGAGVKTQYF. CDR3 DNA: TGTGCCAGCAACTTAACTGGCGGGGCCGGAGTCAAGACCCAGTACTTC.

The J gene is TRBJ1-2, the V gene TRBV18; D not certain. Germline CDR1 and CDR2: KGHSH and LQKENI. This CDR3 is 13 amino acids long. V lost 2 bases, J lost 5 bases, and 9 bases lay in between. CDR3 in DNA: TGTGCCAGCTCACCATACCCGGGGTATGGCTACACCTTC. Protein sequence: CASSPYPGYGYTF.

This sequence joins TRBV28 and TRBJ1-4; D gene uncertain. The CDR3 runs 12 residues. The germline CDR1 and CDR2 sequences are MDHEN and SYDVKM. V lost 8 bases, J lost 3 bases, and 7 bases lay in between. CDR3 in DNA: TGTGCCAGCGGAGGGCCTAATGAAAAACTGTTTTTT. It is translated as CASGGPNEKLFF.

This chain uses TRBV7-2 with TRBJ2-7; 11 bases are shared with TRBD2. Germline CDR1 is SGHTA and CDR2 is FQGNSA. The CDR3 contains 15 residues. J gave up 2 bases and V 0 bases, and 0 bases lay outside the gene matches. The CDR3 bases are TGTGCCAGCAGCTTAGCTAGCGGGGGGGCCTACGAGCAGTACTTC. Its protein product is CASSLASGGAYEQYF.

The gene calls are TRBV7-9 and TRBJ1-4; 9 bases agree with TRBD1. Germline V lookup: CDR1 SEHNR, CDR2 FQNEAQ (reference sequence). The CDR3 totals 16 residues. Germline trimming cut 0 bases from V and 8 bases from J; bases unmatched to any gene: 7. CDR3 residues: CASSLAGQGGAEKLFF. CDR3 in DNA: TGTGCCAGCAGCTTAGCGGGACAGGGAGGGGCGGAAAAACTGTTTTTT.

This clone appeared a single time. This chain connects TRBV30 to TRBJ2-2, with 7 bases matching TRBD1. Germline assignment: CDR1 GTSNPN and CDR2 SVGIG (reference sequence). The V segment lost 3 bases and the J segment 3 bases; nucleotides outside the gene matches: 4. This CDR3 region has 14 residues. CDR3 region: CAWRWDSYTGELFF. CDR3 DNA: TGTGCCTGGAGGTGGGACAGTTACACCGGGGAGCTGTTTTTT.

The gene calls are TRBV2 and TRBJ1-5; D unclear. Trimming pared 8 bases from V and 3 bases from J, leaving 14 bases between. The CDR3 length is 14 residues. Germline V gene sequence: CDR1 SNHLY, CDR2 FYNNEI. The CDR3, as DNA: TGTGCCAGCGTCCCTGGAGGGATCAATCAGCCCCAGCATTTT. The encoded protein is CASVPGGINQPQHF. The full variable domain, its missing parts supplied by reference TRBV2 and TRBJ1-5, is EPEVTQTPSHQVTQMGQEVILRCVPISNHLYFYWYRQILGQKVEFLVSFYNNEISEKSEIFDDQFSVERPDGSNFTLKIRSTKLEDSAMYFCASVPGGINQPQHFGDGTRLSIL.

This sequence joins TRBV3-1 (or the pseudogene TRBV3-2) and TRBJ1-3; D remains unclear. CDR1 is LGHDT and CDR2 is YNNKEL in the germline V gene (reference sequence). With 4 bases removed from V and 9 bases from J, the gap between germline ends came to 22 bases. The CDR3 is 16 amino acids. CDR3 nucleotides: TGTGCCAGCAGCCCACAGCAGACACGCTACACACTCACCATATATTTT. Protein: CASSPQQTRYTLTIYF.

The rearrangement uses TRBV2 and TRBJ2-1, with 10 bases identical to TRBD2. Germline trimming cut 5 bases from V and 8 bases from J; bases unmatched to any gene: 9. CDR3 length: 15 residues. Germline V lookup: CDR1 SNHLY, CDR2 FYNNEI. The CDR3 DNA reads TGTGCCAGCAGTTTGGCTAGCGGGGGTAAGGATGAGCAGTTCTTC. Translating gives CASSLASGGKDEQFF.

The chain joins TRBV21-1 to TRBJ1-1. TRBV21-1 is reported as a pseudogene. This CDR3 spans 16 amino acids. The chain's CDR3 is CASSKVWFNSNTEAFF. The CDR3 coding sequence is TGTGCCAGCAGCAAAGTTTGGTTTAACTCGAACACTGAAGCTTTCTTT.

The rearrangement links TRBV7-2 to TRBJ1-2; a weak D match, TRBD1 (5 bases). Trimming left V 4 bases short and J 4 bases short, with 13 bases between. The germline CDR1 and CDR2 sequences are SGHTA and FQGNSA. The CDR3 has 14 residues. The CDR3 bases are TGTGCCAGCAGCTCTGGCACGGGGGGCTATGGCTACACCTTC. Translating gives CASSSGTGGYGYTF.

This clone has more than one count but fewer than ten. The chain employs TRBV19 and TRBJ1-2, with 7 positions matching TRBD1. CDR3 length: 17 amino acids. Germline CDR1 reads LNHDA; CDR2 reads SQIVND (reference sequence). The V gene end was trimmed by 6 bases and the J gene end by 4 bases; junction bases not matched to a gene: 17. Here the CDR3 DNA reads TGTGCCAGTAGCCCGCGTGAGGTACAGGGGAAGGTCTATGGCTACACCTTC. Translated: CASSPREVQGKVYGYTF.

This clone has only one observation. The CDR3 spells CASSPGLAGGPSTYEQYF. CDR3 DNA: TGTGCCAGCAGTCCAGGACTAGCGGGGGGGCCAAGCACCTACGAGCAGTACTTC. The V and J genes are TRBV27 and TRBJ2-7; 15 bases line up with TRBD2. The germline V gene has CDR1 MNHEY and CDR2 SMNVEV (reference sequence). The V segment lost 5 bases and the J segment 2 bases; nucleotides outside the gene matches: 10. The CDR3 runs 18 residues.

This chain joins TRBV2 and TRBJ2-7; the match to TRBD2 covers 7 bases. Per the germline V gene, CDR1 is SNHLY and CDR2 is FYNNEI. V was clipped by 2 bases and J by 2 bases; unmatched bases: 3. The CDR3 has 14 amino acids. CDR3 residues: CASSEQRGAYEQYF. The CDR3 bases are TGTGCCAGCAGTGAACAGCGGGGAGCCTACGAGCAGTACTTC.

This chain connects TRBV5-4 to TRBJ2-2; 9 bases fit TRBD1. With 7 bases clipped from V and 7 bases from J, the junction kept 14 bases outside the gene matches. CDR1 is SGHNT, CDR2 YYREEE, per germline (reference sequence). CDR3 length: 16 residues. The CDR3 is CASGSGQGLSNGELFF. The CDR3 nucleotides read TGTGCCAGCGGGTCGGGACAGGGACTGTCTAACGGGGAGCTGTTTTTT.

The rearrangement uses TRBV18 and TRBJ1-2; 7 nucleotides line up with TRBD1. The CDR3 totals 16 residues. After removal of 2 bases from V and 6 bases from J, the junction contained 12 bases not matched to a gene. Germline V gene data show CDR1 as KGHSH and CDR2 as LQKENI. The CDR3 bases are TGTGCCAGCTCACCAACCACCGTAACAGGGGATGATGGCTACACCTTC. Protein: CASSPTTVTGDDGYTF.

The J gene is TRBJ1-4, the V gene TRBV7-9; D not resolved. The CDR3 consists of 16 residues. Trimming took 1 base from V and 7 from J, leaving 16 bases between them. Per germline, CDR1 SEHNR and CDR2 FQNEAQ (reference sequence). CDR3 nucleotides: TGTGCCAGCAGCTTAGTCCTCCCGGGAGGAGGTGAAAAACTGTTTTTT. This gives the protein CASSLVLPGGGEKLFF. The full variable domain, in which reference TRBV7-9 and TRBJ1-4 provide the parts outside the CDR3, is DTGVSQNPRHKITKRGQNVTFRCDPISEHNRLYWYRQTLGQGPEFLTYFQNEAQLEKSRLLSDRFSAERPKGSFSTLEIQRTEQGDSAMYLCASSLVLPGGGEKLFFGSGTQLSVL.

This chain uses TRBV2 with TRBJ1-1; D not resolved. In germline, CDR1 is SNHLY, CDR2 FYNNEI. Trimming removed 8 bases from V and 1 base from J, with 14 bases in between. The CDR3 consists of 14 residues. CDR3 sequence (DNA): TGTGCCAGCGGCTCGTTCGGGTCGAACACTGAAGCTTTCTTT. Translation gives CASGSFGSNTEAFF.

This chain uses TRBV2 with TRBJ1-6, with 10 bases lining up with TRBD1. The CDR3 covers 14 residues. J was trimmed by 8 bases and V by 6 bases; bases with no gene match: 4. Germline CDR1 SNHLY, CDR2 FYNNEI. CDR3 DNA: TGTGCCAGCAGCCCGGGACAGGGGCATTCACCCCTCCACTTT. This encodes CASSPGQGHSPLHF.

The sample holds one count of this clone. The chain couples TRBV19 to TRBJ2-1, with D maybe TRBD2 (6 bases). The V gene lost 5 bases and the J gene lost 2 bases, with 16 bases spanning the gap. CDR1 and CDR2 from the germline V gene are LNHDA and SQIVND (reference sequence). The CDR3 totals 16 residues. This CDR3 reads CASSPWGVITYNEQFF. DNA for the CDR3: TGTGCCAGTAGTCCGTGGGGGGTCATAACCTACAATGAGCAGTTCTTC. Supplemented by reference TRBV19 and TRBJ2-1, the full variable domain reads DGGITQSPKYLFRKEGQNVTLSCEQNLNHDAMYWYRQDPGQGLRLIYYSQIVNDFQKGDIAEGYSVSREKKESFPLTVTSAQKNPTAFYLCASSPWGVITYNEQFFGPGTRLTVL.

The CDR3: CSGGRDLGTEAFF. CDR3 DNA: TGCAGCGGGGGTCGGGATTTGGGCACTGAAGCTTTCTTT. J is TRBJ1-1 and V is TRBV29-1; D uncertain. The V gene lost 7 bases and the J gene lost 4 bases, with 16 bases spanning the gap. CDR3 length: 13 residues. CDR1 is SQVTM, CDR2 ANQGSEA, per germline.

V and J are TRBV9 and TRBJ2-2, with 13 bases fitting TRBD2. J was trimmed by 4 bases and V by 3 bases; bases with no gene match: 3. The CDR3 runs 16 residues. From germline, CDR1 is SGDLS and CDR2 YYNGEE. This CDR3 reads CASSATSGGFTGELFF. For the CDR3, the DNA is TGTGCCAGCAGCGCGACTAGCGGGGGGTTCACCGGGGAGCTGTTTTTT.

The V call is TRBV19, the J call TRBJ2-2, with D unresolved. The length of the CDR3 is 15 residues. Germline CDR1 and CDR2: LNHDA and SQIVND (reference sequence). V was trimmed by 3 bases and J by 1 base, leaving 9 bases between them. The CDR3, as DNA: TGTGCCAGTAGTATTGGGCACAAGAACACCGGGGAGCTGTTTTTT. It codes for CASSIGHKNTGELFF.

V is TRBV3-1 (or the pseudogene TRBV3-2) and J is TRBJ1-6, with D hard to call. Germline V gene lookup returns CDR1 LGHDT and CDR2 YNNKEL (reference sequence). V lost 3 bases, J lost 6 bases, and 9 bases lay in between. The CDR3 extends over 14 amino acids. CDR3 protein: CASSHLVPNSPLHF. CDR3 coding DNA: TGTGCCAGCAGCCACTTAGTACCTAATTCACCCCTCCACTTT.

The chain recombines TRBV10-3 with TRBJ1-1; the match to TRBD1 covers 8 bases. From germline, CDR1 is ENHRY and CDR2 SYGVKD. This CDR3 comprises 15 residues. The trim removed 0 bases at V and 2 bases at J, leaving 2 bases unmatched. This CDR3 reads CAISESDRANTEAFF. The CDR3, as DNA: TGTGCCATCAGTGAGTCGGACAGGGCTAACACTGAAGCTTTCTTT.

The chain uses TRBV28 and TRBJ1-5, with TRBD1 matching 8 bases. Germline-derived CDR1 and CDR2 are MDHEN and SYDVKM. The V gene end was trimmed by 8 bases and the J gene end by 6 bases; junction bases not matched to a gene: 12. The CDR3 spans 15 residues. CDR3 region: CASVTGQGAVQPQHF. Here the CDR3 DNA reads TGTGCCAGCGTAACTGGCCAGGGGGCCGTTCAGCCCCAGCATTTT.

This chain's CDR3 is CASSFPRSYEQYF. The CDR3 DNA reads TGTGCCAGCAGCTTTCCTCGGAGCTACGAGCAGTACTTC. This chain joins TRBV11-2 and TRBJ2-7; D not resolved. Germline CDR1 and CDR2: SGHAT and FQNNGV. V gave up 3 bases and J gave up 3 bases, with 9 bases separating them. The CDR3 length is 13 residues.

The rearrangement links TRBV3-1 (or the pseudogene TRBV3-2) to TRBJ1-1; D ambiguous. The germline CDR1 and CDR2 sequences are LGHDT and YNNKEL (reference sequence). V shed 7 bases and J shed 1 base, with 16 bases lying between them. CDR3 length: 15 amino acids. CDR3 DNA sequence: TGTGCCAGCAAGCCAGTTGGAACGGGGAACACTGAAGCTTTCTTT. Translated, it gives CASKPVGTGNTEAFF.

This chain joins TRBV10-2 and TRBJ2-7; 8 bases match TRBD1. Germline CDR1 is WSHSY and CDR2 is SAAADI. Trimming at V came to 10 bases and at J to 0 bases, leaving 8 bases not matched to a gene. CDR3 length: 14 residues. CDR3 residues: CATRTGPTSYEQYF. In DNA, the CDR3 is TGCGCCACCAGGACAGGGCCGACCTCCTACGAGCAGTACTTC.